Below, one TCR beta chain is given with its context. The sample belongs to a study of identical twins. Germline V CDR1 and CDR2: SQVTM, ANQGSEA. V lost 6 bases, J lost 6 bases, and 9 bases lay in between. The CDR3 covers 11 residues. TCRdb processed the 5' RACE reads anew with MiXCR; each CDR3 protein has one entry. Here the sample spans 450,000 to 600,000 distinct CDR3 sequences, about 22% being singletons. Separately, the same data were catalogued under a study of yellow fever vaccine responses in identical twins.

The origin of this receptor is a woman under 30 in good health. The chain couples TRBV29-1 to TRBJ2-1; maybe TRBD1 (5 bases). Sequencing was done on a sample of CD4+ T cells sorted from blood. The CDR3 protein is CSVEDTNEQFF. DNA for the CDR3: TGCAGCGTCGAGGACACCAATGAGCAGTTCTTC.